The present T cell receptor (beta chain) was sequenced within a study of blood T cell repertoires in COVID-19. Study-wide context: Acute and convalescent COVID-19 specimens originated in the United States, Italy and Spain. Nucleic acid was either cDNA or gDNA, and it came from T cells, B-cell-depleted T cells, or PBMCs.

In this sample, this clone turned up a few times. Original handling: Nucleated cell number was recorded as an estimate derived from reference gene primer amplification. Sequenced by immunoSEQ multiplex PCR; TCRdb stores in-frame clones only, minus some. The DNA was the basis for D and trimming; V, J and clone size are from that table. The sample holds about 240,000 clones, 82% seen once. In germline, CDR1 is LNHDA, CDR2 SQIVND (reference sequence). The CDR3 has 13 amino acids. With 6 bases clipped from V and 6 bases from J, the junction kept 7 bases outside the gene matches. The sequence derives from an older woman with active or convalescent COVID-19. The chain employs TRBV19 and TRBJ1-2; 7 bases match TRBD1. Sequenced sample: peripheral blood. CDR3 loop: CASRSQGNDGYTF. CDR3 DNA: TGTGCCAGTAGGTCACAGGGGAATGATGGCTACACCTTC.